Following are 8 T cell receptor beta chains from one sample sequenced in a study of blood T cell repertoires in COVID-19. Some clones are missing from TCRdb's copy, which holds only in-frame ones; the method was immunoSEQ multiplex PCR. The top ten hold 6.2% of the sample, which has roughly 100,000 clones, roughly 87% seen once. The sample consisted of peripheral blood. The source of these receptors is a human donor in a cohort sampled during active COVID-19.

The chain couples TRBV5-6 to TRBJ1-1; D uncertain. The CDR3 has 17 amino acids. Germline V lookup: CDR1 SGHDT, CDR2 YYEEEE. The germline V and J ends were trimmed by 1 base and 3 bases, with 19 bases remaining between them. Written as DNA, the CDR3 is TGTGCCAGCAGCTTGTTGCATCGCGACCCAGGTCACACTGAAGCTTTCTTT. Amino acids: CASSLLHRDPGHTEAFF.

V gene TRBV27 combines with J gene TRBJ1-2; 7 bases are a match to TRBD1. With 8 bases clipped from V and 5 bases from J, the junction kept 11 bases outside the gene matches. The CDR3 loop spans 14 amino acids. CDR1 and CDR2 from the germline V gene are MNHEY and SMNVEV (reference sequence). Here the CDR3 reads CASAADGTAYGYTF. The DNA for the CDR3 is TGTGCCAGCGCAGCTGACGGGACAGCGTATGGCTACACCTTC.

This clone was found once. The chain carries TRBV7-6 and TRBJ1-1, with 7 positions matching TRBD1. The CDR3 is 14 residues long. In germline, CDR1 is SGHVS, CDR2 FNYEAQ. V lost 6 bases, J lost 1 base, and 5 bases stayed unmatched. CDR3 DNA: TGTGCCAGCAGACAGGGGTTAGGGAACACTGAAGCTTTCTTT. It encodes CASRQGLGNTEAFF.

The rearrangement uses TRBV4-1 and TRBJ1-2; 8 bases fit TRBD1. The CDR3 consists of 18 residues. The V gene's germline CDR1 is MGHRA and CDR2 YSYEKL. The V and J ends lost 0 bases and 0 bases, in that order; junction bases with no gene match: 9. The CDR3 loop reads CASSQDPGQGLSNYGYTF. In DNA, the CDR3 is TGCGCCAGCAGCCAAGATCCTGGACAGGGTCTCTCTAACTATGGCTACACCTTC.

The gene calls are TRBV5-5 and TRBJ2-5, with 10 bases fitting TRBD2. Germline lookup yields CDR1 SGHKS and CDR2 YYEKEE (reference sequence). The CDR3 runs 16 residues. V shed 4 bases and J 0 bases; nucleotides not matched to a gene: 6. In DNA form, the CDR3 reads TGTGCCAGCAGCAAACATAGCGGGGGGTACCAAGAGACCCAGTACTTC. Residues: CASSKHSGGYQETQYF.

This clone has just a few counts. This rearrangement joins TRBV2 to TRBJ1-1, with D possibly matching TRBD1 (5 bases). Germline V gene sequence: CDR1 SNHLY, CDR2 FYNNEI. The CDR3 extends over 13 amino acids. V was shortened by 8 bases and J by 4 bases, with 14 bases between the two germline ends. The CDR3 bases are TGTGCCAGCGATCAGGGTCAAGCCACTGAAGCTTTCTTT. Translated: CASDQGQATEAFF.

The rearrangement links TRBV13 to TRBJ1-1, with 7 positions matching TRBD1. CDR3 length: 14 amino acids. J gave up 11 bases and V 5 bases, and 14 bases lay outside the gene matches. CDR1 and CDR2 from the germline V gene are PRHDT and FYEKMQ (reference sequence). CDR3 sequence: CASSLALTGVNAFF. CDR3 DNA sequence: TGTGCCAGCAGCCTAGCGCTTACAGGGGTTAATGCTTTCTTT.

V usage is TRBV5-1 and J usage is TRBJ2-3; TRBD2 agrees at 7 bases. The length of the CDR3 is 14 residues. J was trimmed by 1 base and V by 10 bases; bases with no gene match: 9. Germline CDR1 reads SGHRS; CDR2 reads YFSETQ. The CDR3 DNA reads as TGCGCCTCACGGGAGGTGGTGGGCACAGATACGCAGTATTTT. It specifies CASREVVGTDTQYF.